This T cell receptor beta chain derives from a study of blood T cell repertoires in COVID-19. Looking at the study overall: The origin of the acute and convalescent COVID-19 samples was the United States, Italy and Spain.

This CDR3 is 12 amino acids long. CDR1 and CDR2 from the germline V gene are SGHDT and YYEEEE. Germline trimming cut 4 bases from V and 8 bases from J; bases unmatched to any gene: 5. Sequenced by immunoSEQ multiplex PCR; TCRdb stores in-frame clones only, minus some. The sample lists some 60,000 clones, roughly 90% occurring once. The J gene is TRBJ1-2, the V gene TRBV5-6; the match to TRBD1 covers 7 bases. The TCR comes from a man between 60 and 75 years old with acute or convalescent COVID-19. Sequencing was carried out using peripheral blood. The CDR3 DNA reads as TGTGCCAGCAGCCAGACAGGGCAGGGCTACACCTTC. Translated: CASSQTGQGYTF.